This paragraph reports one T cell receptor (beta chain). The antigen remains undetermined. This entry is derived from a study of T cell responses to AZD1222 COVID-19 vaccine. Turning to the study itself: Second-dose intervals near 4 or 12 weeks were combined.

Overall study findings and caveats: Increased Spike-specific TCR breadth and depth were observed after two AZD1222 doses. Donors skewed white British and female; clonal diversity was possibly underestimated.

Germline-derived CDR1 and CDR2 are SGHDT and YYEEEE. V was trimmed by 4 bases and J by 3 bases, leaving 14 bases between them. The CDR3 has 15 amino acids. Method: immunoSEQ multiplex PCR; TCRdb's copy keeps in-frame clones and lacks some. The sample yields approximately 180,000 clones, roughly nine tenths seen once. The specimen comprised peripheral blood, sampled on day 0 of AZD1222 vaccination. This sequence originates from an adult in good health. The V gene is TRBV5-6, the J gene TRBJ1-5; no firm D call. The CDR3 region has the DNA TGTGCCAGCAGCCGTTGGCGGCGTCACAATCAGCCCCAGCATTTT. It is translated as CASSRWRRHNQPQHF.